These 25 T cell receptor beta chains originate from one sample sequenced in a study of shared clonotypes between healthy human individuals. Sequencing was performed with immunoSEQ multiplex PCR; in TCRdb, only in-frame clones are kept and a portion is missing. This table has about 2 million clones, over 85% appearing once. Naive CD8 cells lacked CD45RO, underwent positive selection for CCR7 and left out terminally differentiated effector memory CD45RA+ cells. Sequenced sample: naive CD8+ T cells sorted from blood. The receptor source for this set is a man aged 18 to 29 in good health.

This clone has only one observation. The CDR3 DNA reads as TGTGCCAGTAGTATTTCGCTTCCTCCCCCACCCTACGAGCAGTACTTC. This translates into CASSISLPPPPYEQYF. V and J are TRBV19 and TRBJ2-7, with D hard to call. V was clipped by 3 bases and J by 2 bases, with 17 bases between them. The CDR3 has 16 amino acids. From germline, CDR1 is LNHDA and CDR2 SQIVND (reference sequence).

The chain combines TRBV27 with TRBJ1-5; D is unclear. Germline lookup yields CDR1 MNHEY and CDR2 SMNVEV (reference sequence). CDR3 length: 17 residues. With 3 bases removed from V and 4 bases from J, the gap between germline ends came to 19 bases. In DNA form, the CDR3 reads TGTGCCAGCAGTTTCTCCCCCGGAGGCTTAAGTAATCAGCCCCAGCATTTT. It yields the protein CASSFSPGGLSNQPQHF.

Note on this clone: Other nucleotide sequences in the sample specify the same CDR3. V and J are TRBV27 and TRBJ2-7; D might be TRBD2 (6 bases). V lost 2 bases and J lost 1, with 9 bases in between. CDR1 is MNHEY and CDR2 is SMNVEV in the germline V gene (reference sequence). The CDR3 runs to 14 residues. This CDR3 is CASSLIGSSYEQYF. Here the CDR3 DNA reads TGTGCCAGCAGTTTAATCGGGAGTTCCTACGAGCAGTACTTC.

The chain combines TRBV7-9 with TRBJ2-2, with unresolved D. The CDR3 is 16 residues long. V was shortened by 5 bases and J by 1 base, with 14 bases between the two germline ends. The germline V gene encodes CDR1 SEHNR and CDR2 FQNEAQ (reference sequence). CDR3 coding DNA: TGTGCCAGCAGCCCCCTCGTGTGGGTGAACACCGGGGAGCTGTTTTTT. Translated, it gives CASSPLVWVNTGELFF.

This chain links TRBV5-1 with TRBJ2-1, with D perhaps TRBD1 (5 bases). Germline V CDR1 and CDR2: SGHRS, YFSETQ. This CDR3 is 13 amino acids long. The V gene lost 4 bases and the J gene lost 4 bases, with 9 bases spanning the gap. This CDR3 is CASSDGQYNEQFF. The CDR3 bases are TGCGCCAGCAGCGACGGACAATACAATGAGCAGTTCTTC.

The chain links TRBV10-2 to TRBJ2-7, with a weak D call TRBD2 (5 bases). The CDR3 contains 12 residues. The V end was cut by 6 bases, the J end by 3 bases, with 9 bases between. Germline CDR1 and CDR2: WSHSY and SAAADI. As DNA, the CDR3 is TGCGCCAGCAGCGGACTGTTCTACGAGCAGTACTTC. Protein product: CASSGLFYEQYF.

The chain uses TRBV15 and TRBJ2-7; D may be TRBD1 or TRBD2 (5 bases each). The CDR3 consists of 15 residues. Germline lookup yields CDR1 LNHNV and CDR2 YYDKDF (reference sequence). Trimming took off 1 base at V and 6 bases at J, with 16 bases between the two ends. CDR3 sequence: CATSRVPFSGGEQYF. CDR3 bases: TGTGCCACCAGCAGAGTCCCATTCAGTGGGGGCGAGCAGTACTTC.

The chain joins TRBV11-2 to TRBJ2-1, with TRBD2 identical over 8 bases. After removal of 4 bases from V and 2 bases from J, the junction contained 4 bases not matched to a gene. The CDR3 loop spans 15 amino acids. Germline CDR1 SGHAT, CDR2 FQNNGV. Here the CDR3 DNA reads TGTGCCAGCAGCTATGGGACTAGTACCTACAATGAGCAGTTCTTC. Translated: CASSYGTSTYNEQFF. Using reference TRBV11-2 and TRBJ2-1 for the parts outside the CDR3, the full variable domain is EAGVAQSPRYKIIEKRQSVAFWCNPISGHATLYWYQQILGQGPKLLIQFQNNGVVDDSQLPKDRFSAERLKGVDSTLKIQPAKLEDSAVYLCASSYGTSTYNEQFFGPGTRLTVL.

This sequence joins TRBV4-3 and TRBJ2-7; 9 nucleotides align to TRBD2. The CDR3 runs 15 residues. The J segment lost 3 bases and the V segment lost 4 bases, leaving 7 bases of the junction unmatched. Per germline, CDR1 LGHNA and CDR2 YSLEER. CDR3 bases: TGCGCCAGCAGCCCCCACAGCGGGGGGAACTACGAGCAGTACTTC. Protein sequence: CASSPHSGGNYEQYF.

CDR3 in amino acids: CASSKPGEGANVLTF. The CDR3 DNA sequence: TGCGCCAGCAGTAAACCCGGGGAAGGGGCCAACGTCCTGACTTTC. The rearrangement links TRBV4-1 to TRBJ2-6; tentatively, D is TRBD2 (5 bases). Germline CDR1 reads MGHRA; CDR2 reads YSYEKL. The CDR3 runs to 15 residues. Trimming removed 6 bases at V and 4 bases at J, with 13 bases between.

Only one count was recorded for this clone. The CDR3 reads CASGWTGGSYEQYF. The CDR3 DNA is TGTGCCAGCGGATGGACAGGGGGCTCCTACGAGCAGTACTTC. The chain employs TRBV2 and TRBJ2-7; 10 bases are a match to TRBD1. The CDR3 loop spans 14 amino acids. With 8 bases clipped from V and 0 bases from J, the junction kept 4 bases outside the gene matches. The germline gives CDR1 SNHLY, CDR2 FYNNEI.

The chain uses TRBV10-3 and TRBJ2-3; D may be TRBD2 (5 bases). CDR3 length: 15 residues. The germline V and J ends were trimmed by 4 bases and 2 bases, with 13 bases remaining between them. Per germline, CDR1 ENHRY and CDR2 SYGVKD. CDR3 in amino acids: CAISGKAGYTDTQYF. CDR3 coding DNA: TGTGCCATCAGTGGGAAGGCGGGTTACACAGATACGCAGTATTTT.

This chain uses TRBV6-1 with TRBJ1-5; tentative D call: TRBD1 (6 bases). Per the germline V gene, CDR1 is MNHNS and CDR2 is SASEGT. Trimming pared 7 bases from V and 3 bases from J, leaving 16 bases between. The CDR3 runs 15 residues. CDR3 in DNA: TGTGCCAGCAAGAAGGGGCCAGGGGACAATCAGCCCCAGCATTTT. Protein: CASKKGPGDNQPQHF.

The chain has TRBV7-9 and TRBJ2-1; D call uncertain. In germline, CDR1 is SEHNR, CDR2 FQNEAQ (reference sequence). Trimming removed 1 base at V and 9 bases at J, with 7 bases between. The CDR3 loop spans 12 amino acids. CDR3 region: CASSLVVFEQFF. The CDR3 nucleotides read TGTGCCAGCAGCTTAGTTGTTTTTGAGCAGTTCTTC.

Regarding this clone: Other nucleotide sequences in the sample specify the same CDR3. This CDR3 is CASSQVGGSYNEQFF. The DNA for the CDR3 is TGCGCCAGCAGCCAAGTTGGGGGATCCTACAATGAGCAGTTCTTC. The chain recombines TRBV4-1 with TRBJ2-1, with D possibly called TRBD1 or TRBD2 (5 bases each). V lost 1 base, J lost 1 base, and 8 bases lay in between. Germline V lookup: CDR1 MGHRA, CDR2 YSYEKL. The CDR3 loop spans 15 amino acids.

As for this clone: The sample holds other DNA sequences that translate to the same CDR3. The chain employs TRBV28 and TRBJ2-2; D call uncertain. The V end was cut by 5 bases, the J end by 5 bases, with 3 bases between. The germline gives CDR1 MDHEN, CDR2 SYDVKM. The CDR3 spans 11 residues. CDR3 coding DNA: TGTGCCAGCAGTCTGACCGGGGAGCTGTTTTTT. Protein product: CASSLTGELFF.

Details on this clone: Other DNA sequences of this sample code for an identical CDR3. The chain combines TRBV4-3 with TRBJ2-1; tentatively, D is TRBD1 (6 bases). The CDR3 contains 12 residues. Germline values: CDR1 LGHNA, CDR2 YSLEER. The V and J ends lost 1 base and 9 bases respectively, with 7 bases between them. CDR3 in amino acids: CASSQVGAEQFF. The CDR3 coding sequence is TGCGCCAGCAGCCAAGTGGGGGCTGAGCAGTTCTTC.

Only one count was recorded for this clone. This sequence joins TRBV10-2 and TRBJ2-2; tentative D call: TRBD1 (6 bases). From germline, CDR1 is WSHSY and CDR2 SAAADI. The V end was cut by 6 bases, the J end by 1 base, with 9 bases between. The CDR3 totals 14 residues. CDR3 amino acids: CASRVTGNTGELFF. In DNA, the CDR3 is TGCGCCAGCAGGGTGACAGGGAACACCGGGGAGCTGTTTTTT.

The chain combines TRBV5-6 with TRBJ2-1, with TRBD2 matching 8 bases. The CDR3 is 16 residues long. Trimming removed 1 base from V and 7 bases from J; junction bases left unmatched: 10. Looked up from germline, CDR1 is SGHDT and CDR2 is YYEEEE. The DNA of the CDR3 is TGTGCCAGCAGCTTGTGGGGACTAGGGACCACAAATGAGCAGTTCTTC. Protein sequence: CASSLWGLGTTNEQFF.

The J gene is TRBJ2-2, the V gene TRBV4-1; TRBD1 is a possible D gene (5 bases). The CDR3 is made up of 14 amino acids. Trimming took off 3 bases at V and 6 bases at J, with 11 bases between the two ends. Germline values: CDR1 MGHRA, CDR2 YSYEKL. The DNA of the CDR3 is TGCGCCAGCAGCCAGCCAGGGTCGGCCGGGGAGCTGTTTTTT. It is translated as CASSQPGSAGELFF.

This clone appeared once. This chain connects TRBV30 to TRBJ1-1, with D possibly matching TRBD1 (5 bases). Per the germline V gene, CDR1 is GTSNPN and CDR2 is SVGIG (reference sequence). V lost 0 bases, J lost 4 bases, and 9 bases lay in between. The CDR3 has 13 residues. The CDR3 loop is CAWSVVQATEAFF. The CDR3 DNA sequence: TGTGCCTGGAGTGTAGTACAGGCCACTGAAGCTTTCTTT.

The rearrangement joins TRBV28 to TRBJ1-1; D not resolved. Trimming removed 3 bases from V and 3 bases from J, with 11 bases in between. Germline CDR1 and CDR2: MDHEN and SYDVKM. This CDR3 region has 14 residues. CDR3 nucleotide sequence: TGTGCCAGCAGTTTCGTAGAAAGCGACACTGAAGCTTTCTTT. The encoded protein is CASSFVESDTEAFF. Full variable domain (remainder filled in from reference TRBV28 and TRBJ1-1): DVKVTQSSRYLVKRTGEKVFLECVQDMDHENMFWYRQDPGLGLRLIYFSYDVKMKEKGDIPEGYSVSREKKERFSLILESASTNQTSMYLCASSFVESDTEAFFGQGTRLTVV.

The rearrangement uses TRBV9 and TRBJ2-3, with a possible D match to TRBD1 (6 bases). This CDR3 has 17 amino acids. The V end was cut by 3 bases, the J end by 0 bases, with 17 bases between. CDR1 is SGDLS, CDR2 YYNGEE, per germline. The CDR3 is CASSGLEDSASTDTQYF. The CDR3 DNA is TGTGCCAGCAGCGGATTGGAGGACAGCGCTAGCACAGATACGCAGTATTTT.

The rearrangement links TRBV6-5 to TRBJ2-6; D uncertain. The CDR3 loop spans 16 amino acids. CDR1 MNHEY and CDR2 SVGAGI come from the germline V gene. V dropped 6 bases and J dropped 0 bases, with 12 bases sitting between them. The CDR3: CASSYGPGSGANVLTF. The CDR3 nucleotides read TGTGCCAGCAGCTACGGTCCAGGCTCTGGGGCCAACGTCCTGACTTTC.

Concerning this clone: This sample also contains other DNA sequences that code for the same CDR3. The chain has TRBV7-2 and TRBJ1-1, with D possibly TRBD1 on 5 matching bases. V was clipped by 1 base and J by 0 bases, with 6 bases between them. This CDR3 contains 14 residues. Per the germline V gene, CDR1 is SGHTA and CDR2 is FQGNSA. CDR3 region: CASSLGTMNTEAFF. CDR3 DNA sequence: TGTGCCAGCAGCTTAGGGACAATGAACACTGAAGCTTTCTTT.